This paragraph covers one TCR beta chain sequence. This sample is part of a study of human versus mouse CDR3 diversity and MHC coevolution. The CDR3 runs to 15 residues. V was clipped by 0 bases and J by 7 bases, with 16 bases between them. The germline CDR1 and CDR2 sequences are SGHRS and YFSETQ. Sorting isolated naive CD4 T cells lacking CD45RO and expressing CD62L. Sequencing used immunoSEQ multiplex PCR; TCRdb keeps in-frame clones, though not all of them. Altogether more than 60,000 clones are present, around 92% being singletons, with the ten largest covering about 0.14%. The sequencing input was naive CD4+ T cells from blood. Subset indicated: CD45RO-negative CD62L-positive naive CD4 T cells. This sequence was found in a person aged 30-70 years in good health. The V call is TRBV5-1, the J call TRBJ1-1; the D gene is possibly TRBD1 (6 bases). For the CDR3, the DNA is TGCGCCAGCAGCTTGGTGGACAGCTCCATGAATGAAGCTTTCTTT. Amino acids: CASSLVDSSMNEAFF.